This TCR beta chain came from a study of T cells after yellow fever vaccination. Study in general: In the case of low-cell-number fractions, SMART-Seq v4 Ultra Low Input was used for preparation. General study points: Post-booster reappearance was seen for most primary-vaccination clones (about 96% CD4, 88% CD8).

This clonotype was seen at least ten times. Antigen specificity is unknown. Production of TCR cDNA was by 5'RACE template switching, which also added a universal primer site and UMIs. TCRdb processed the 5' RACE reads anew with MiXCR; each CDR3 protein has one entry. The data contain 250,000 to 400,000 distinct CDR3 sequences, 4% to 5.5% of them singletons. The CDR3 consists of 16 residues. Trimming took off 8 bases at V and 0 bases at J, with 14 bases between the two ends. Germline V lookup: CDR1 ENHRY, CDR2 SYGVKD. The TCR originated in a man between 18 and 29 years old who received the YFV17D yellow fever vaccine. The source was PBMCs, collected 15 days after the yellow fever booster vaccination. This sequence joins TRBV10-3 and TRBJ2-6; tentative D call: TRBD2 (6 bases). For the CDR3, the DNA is TGTGCCATCGGGGGGACTTTTACCTCTGGGGCCAACGTCCTGACTTTC. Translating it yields CAIGGTFTSGANVLTF.